Shown below are 25 T cell receptor beta chains from a single sample sequenced in a study of T cell clusters in autoimmune cytopenias. Multiplex touch-down PCR amplified TRB using TRB-A and TRB-B pools in one tube. With the multiplex PCR reads reprocessed, TCRdb shows one record per CDR3 protein and no DNA. The sample holds some 4,600 distinct CDR3 sequences. Each sample's input was 250 to 300 ng genomic DNA, 30,000 to 45,000 genome equivalents. The sample was also reused in another study, on T cell repertoires in aging, cancer and after chemotherapy.

The sample taken for sequencing was peripheral blood. Receptors originate from a human donor in good health.

This chain links TRBV6-2 or TRBV6-3 with TRBJ2-3; no DNA is available, so the TRBD2 call from TCRdb remains unchecked. CDR3 size: 15 residues. CDR1 is MNHEY and CDR2 is SVGEGT in the germline V gene. CDR3 in amino acids: CASRTSGSGGDTQYF.

This rearrangement joins TRBV20-1 to TRBJ2-5; lacking DNA, the TRBD1 call made by TCRdb goes unchecked. Germline V gene lookup returns CDR1 DFQATT and CDR2 SNEGSKA (reference sequence). This CDR3 is built from 12 residues. CDR3 amino acids: CSARQGSETQYF.

The rearrangement joins TRBV29-1 to TRBJ2-7; TCRdb's D call, TRBD2, is unchecked because there is no DNA. Germline V gene sequence: CDR1 SQVTM, CDR2 ANQGSEA. The CDR3 contains 13 residues. CDR3 amino acids: CSAAGLAVYEQYF.

The chain employs TRBV6-6 and TRBJ1-5; absent DNA, TCRdb's TRBD1 call cannot be checked. The CDR3 spans 17 residues. The germline gives CDR1 MNHNY, CDR2 SVGAGI (reference sequence). This CDR3 is CASTRQGVRDSNQPQHF.

The chain recombines TRBV18 with TRBJ2-7; TCRdb calls TRBD1, which cannot be checked without DNA. The CDR3 runs 17 residues. CDR1 KGHSH and CDR2 LQKENI come from the germline V gene. CDR3 residues: CASSPGTGGFLPYEQYF.

The rearrangement joins TRBV6-6 to TRBJ1-2. CDR1 and CDR2 from the germline V gene are MNHNY and SVGAGI (reference sequence). The CDR3 runs 13 residues. CDR3: CASSLLGNYGYTF.

This clonotype is deemed medium-sized by its frequency. V and J are TRBV27 and TRBJ2-7; TCRdb's assignment of TRBD2 cannot be checked, as there is no DNA. Germline CDR1 is MNHEY and CDR2 is SMNVEV (reference sequence). CDR3 length: 17 residues. The CDR3 loop is CASSSPLASGAIDEQYF.

According to its frequency, this clonotype is medium-sized (0.01 to 0.1%). The chain has TRBV19 and TRBJ2-1; no DNA is available, so the TRBD1 call from TCRdb remains unchecked. The CDR3 runs to 13 residues. From germline, CDR1 is LNHDA and CDR2 SQIVND (reference sequence). CDR3 protein: CASSIAGVPEQFF.

The genes are TRBV6-2 or TRBV6-3 and TRBJ2-1; TCRdb outputs TRBD2, but without DNA this stays unchecked. Germline values: CDR1 MNHEY, CDR2 SVGEGT. The CDR3 is 15 residues long. The CDR3 sequence is CASSYSRGGRDEQFF.

The chain carries TRBV6-2 or TRBV6-3 and TRBJ2-1; TCRdb lists TRBD2, though no DNA is available to test this call. The CDR3 is 16 residues long. Germline CDR1 MNHEY, CDR2 SVGEGT. The CDR3 loop reads CASSYPGLAGYNEQFF.

V usage is TRBV27 and J usage is TRBJ1-5. CDR3 length equals 14 residues. Per the germline V gene, CDR1 is MNHEY and CDR2 is SMNVEV (reference sequence). CDR3 sequence reads: CASRIGPGIQPQHF.

This clonotype is identified as medium-sized from frequency. This chain connects TRBV6-5 to TRBJ2-3; as DNA is missing, the TRBD1 call by TCRdb cannot be tested. This CDR3 is 16 amino acids long. Germline CDR1 is MNHEY and CDR2 is SVGAGI. CDR3 residues: CASSSGQVVSTDTQYF.

V is TRBV10-3 and J is TRBJ1-2; TCRdb gives TRBD1 as the D gene, but with no DNA this cannot be confirmed. Germline V gene data show CDR1 as ENHRY and CDR2 as SYGVKD. The CDR3 consists of 16 residues. CDR3 protein: CAIPDSTGLANYGYTF.

This CDR3 is CASNRQGTKLFF. V usage is TRBV6-2 or TRBV6-3 and J usage is TRBJ1-4; the TCRdb call, TRBD1, lacks DNA for checking. Per germline, CDR1 MNHEY and CDR2 SVGEGT. The CDR3 totals 12 residues.

This clonotype is labeled medium-sized (0.01 to 0.1%) based on frequency. The chain couples TRBV29-1 to TRBJ2-2; TCRdb's D call, TRBD1, is unchecked because there is no DNA. Germline V gives CDR1 SQVTM, CDR2 ANQGSEA. This CDR3 comprises 14 residues. CDR3 loop: CSVGQGYDAGELFF.

This chain uses TRBV6-1 with TRBJ2-2; TCRdb selects TRBD2, and the lack of DNA leaves this call unchecked. This CDR3 has 15 residues. The germline V gene has CDR1 MNHNS and CDR2 SASEGT. CDR3: CASSEGRGGTGELFF.

The genes are TRBV18 and TRBJ1-1; TCRdb gives TRBD1 as the D gene, but with no DNA this cannot be confirmed. CDR3 size: 16 residues. The germline CDR1 and CDR2 sequences are KGHSH and LQKENI. The CDR3 sequence is CASSDFAGTENTEAFF.

This clonotype ranks as medium-sized in terms of frequency. The V gene is TRBV29-1, the J gene TRBJ2-7; TCRdb selects TRBD2, and the lack of DNA leaves this call unchecked. CDR3 length equals 13 residues. Germline assignment: CDR1 SQVTM and CDR2 ANQGSEA. The CDR3 reads CSAGTRENHEQYF.

This chain connects TRBV20-1 to TRBJ2-2; the TCRdb D gene call, TRBD2, has no DNA to confirm it. From germline, CDR1 is DFQATT and CDR2 SNEGSKA (reference sequence). This CDR3 has 15 residues. The CDR3 is CSASPGTSDTGELFF.

The chain links TRBV4-3 to TRBJ2-1. Looked up from germline, CDR1 is LGHNA and CDR2 is YSLEER. This CDR3 is built from 13 residues. The CDR3 is CASSQDGDNEQFF.

Measured by frequency, this clonotype is medium-sized. V gene TRBV6-5 combines with J gene TRBJ2-3; TCRdb lists TRBD1, though no DNA is available to test this call. The germline CDR1 and CDR2 sequences are MNHEY and SVGAGI. The CDR3 runs 14 residues. The CDR3 sequence: CASRGQGARDTQYF.

The chain recombines TRBV11-1 with TRBJ1-1. CDR1 SGHAT and CDR2 FQDESV come from the germline V gene (reference sequence). This CDR3 is built from 16 residues. CDR3 amino acids: CASSFGSRPENTEAFF.

This clonotype is identified as medium-sized (0.01 to 0.1%) from frequency. The CDR3 sequence is CAIHRTGRGDTQYF. V and J are TRBV6-2 or TRBV6-3 and TRBJ2-3; TCRdb's assignment of TRBD1 cannot be checked, as there is no DNA. Germline CDR1 reads MNHEY; CDR2 reads SVGEGT. The CDR3 runs to 14 residues.

The V and J genes are TRBV11-1 and TRBJ2-1; TCRdb's D gene call, TRBD2, goes unchecked for lack of DNA. Germline V gene sequence: CDR1 SGHAT, CDR2 FQDESV (reference sequence). CDR3 length: 15 residues. CDR3 region: CASSLSASGNNEQFF.

The rearrangement uses TRBV7-2 and TRBJ1-1; the TRBD1 assignment by TCRdb is unverifiable without DNA. This CDR3 has 14 amino acids. Germline values: CDR1 SGHTA, CDR2 FQGNSA. The CDR3 here is CASSFGDRATEAFF.